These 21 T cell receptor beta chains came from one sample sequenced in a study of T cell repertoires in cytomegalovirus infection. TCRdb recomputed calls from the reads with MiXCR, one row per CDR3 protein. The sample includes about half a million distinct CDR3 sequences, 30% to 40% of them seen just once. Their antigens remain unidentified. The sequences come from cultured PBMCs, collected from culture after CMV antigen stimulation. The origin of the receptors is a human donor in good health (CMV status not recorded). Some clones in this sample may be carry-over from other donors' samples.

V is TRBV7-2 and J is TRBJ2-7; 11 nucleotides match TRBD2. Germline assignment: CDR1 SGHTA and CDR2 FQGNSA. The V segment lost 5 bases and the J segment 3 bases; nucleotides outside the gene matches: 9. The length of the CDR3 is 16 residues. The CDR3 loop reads CASSLAGTSGNYEQYF. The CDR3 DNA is TGTGCCAGCAGCCTGGCCGGGACTAGCGGAAACTACGAGCAGTACTTC.

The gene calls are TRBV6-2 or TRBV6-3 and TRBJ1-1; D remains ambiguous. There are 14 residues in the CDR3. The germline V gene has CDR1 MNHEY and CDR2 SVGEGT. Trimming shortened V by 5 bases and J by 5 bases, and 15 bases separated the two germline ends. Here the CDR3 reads CASSKGRERTEAFF. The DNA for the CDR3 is TGTGCCAGCAGTAAAGGCAGAGAACGTACTGAAGCTTTCTTT.

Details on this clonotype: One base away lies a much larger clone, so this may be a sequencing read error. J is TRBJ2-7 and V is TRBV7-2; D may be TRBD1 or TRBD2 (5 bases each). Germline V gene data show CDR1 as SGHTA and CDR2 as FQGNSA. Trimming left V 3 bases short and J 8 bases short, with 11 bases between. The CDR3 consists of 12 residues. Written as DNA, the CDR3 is TGTGCCAGCAGCTTTGGGGGACCCCAGCAGTACTTC. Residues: CASSFGGPQQYF.

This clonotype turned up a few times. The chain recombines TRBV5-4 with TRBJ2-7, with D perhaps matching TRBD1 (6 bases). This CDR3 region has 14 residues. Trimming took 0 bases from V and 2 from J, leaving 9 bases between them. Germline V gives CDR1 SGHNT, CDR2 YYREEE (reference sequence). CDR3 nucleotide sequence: TGTGCCAGCAGCTTGGAAAGACAGGCCTACGAGCAGTACGTC. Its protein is CASSLERQAYEQYV.

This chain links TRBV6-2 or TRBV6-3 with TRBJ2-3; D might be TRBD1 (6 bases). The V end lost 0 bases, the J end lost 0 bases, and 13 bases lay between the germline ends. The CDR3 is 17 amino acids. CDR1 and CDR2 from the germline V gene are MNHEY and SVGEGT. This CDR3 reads CASSYSQGRSSTDTQYF. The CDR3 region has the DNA TGTGCCAGCAGTTACTCACAGGGTCGTTCGAGCACAGATACGCAGTATTTT.

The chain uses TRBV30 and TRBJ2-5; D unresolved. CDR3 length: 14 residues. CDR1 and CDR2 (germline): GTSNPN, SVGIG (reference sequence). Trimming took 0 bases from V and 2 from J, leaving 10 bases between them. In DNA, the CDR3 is TGTGCCTGGAGTGTTCACTCGGTTCAAGAGACCCAGTACTTC. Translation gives CAWSVHSVQETQYF.

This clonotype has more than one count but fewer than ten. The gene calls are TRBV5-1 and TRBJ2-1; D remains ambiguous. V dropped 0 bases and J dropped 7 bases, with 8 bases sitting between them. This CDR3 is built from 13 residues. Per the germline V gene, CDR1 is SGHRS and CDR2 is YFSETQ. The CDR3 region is CASSLGTVNEQFF. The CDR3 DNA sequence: TGCGCCAGCAGCTTGGGAACGGTGAATGAGCAGTTCTTC.

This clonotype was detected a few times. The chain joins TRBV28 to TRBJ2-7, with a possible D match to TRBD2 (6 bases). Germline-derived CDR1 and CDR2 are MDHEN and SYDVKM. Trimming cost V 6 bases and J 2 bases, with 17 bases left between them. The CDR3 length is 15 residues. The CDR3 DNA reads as TGTGCCAGCAGACCCGGGACTGCCTGGACCTACGAGCAGTACGTC. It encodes CASRPGTAWTYEQYV.

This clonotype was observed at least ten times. The CDR3 bases are TGTGCCAGCAGCCCAGGACTAGCGGCAAGTGGGAGGAAAGAGACCCAGTACTTC. Its translation is CASSPGLAASGRKETQYF. V gene TRBV7-8 combines with J gene TRBJ2-5, with 10 bases lining up with TRBD2. The CDR3 runs 18 residues. Trimming took 5 bases from V and 3 from J; bases not matched to a gene: 15. Germline lookup yields CDR1 SGHVS and CDR2 FQNEAQ.

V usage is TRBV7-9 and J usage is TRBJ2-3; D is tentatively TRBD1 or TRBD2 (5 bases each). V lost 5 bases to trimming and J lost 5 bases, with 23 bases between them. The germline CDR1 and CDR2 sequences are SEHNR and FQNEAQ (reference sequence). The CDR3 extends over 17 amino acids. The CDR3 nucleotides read TGTGCCAGCAGCAAGGGACGGGCCGGCCTTATCGGAGATACGCAGTATTTT. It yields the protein CASSKGRAGLIGDTQYF.

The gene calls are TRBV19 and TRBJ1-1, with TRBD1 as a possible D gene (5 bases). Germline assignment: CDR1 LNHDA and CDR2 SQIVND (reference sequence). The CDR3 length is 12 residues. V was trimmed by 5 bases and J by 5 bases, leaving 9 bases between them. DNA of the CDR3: TGTGCCAGTAGTCAAGGGGTGACTGAAGCTTTCTTT. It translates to CASSQGVTEAFF.

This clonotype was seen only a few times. The CDR3 sequence: CASTPWDRGLGNEQFF. The DNA of the CDR3 is TGTGCCAGCACCCCGTGGGACAGGGGCCTCGGAAATGAGCAGTTCTTC. The chain couples TRBV11-2 to TRBJ2-1; 10 bases match TRBD1. The germline gives CDR1 SGHAT, CDR2 FQNNGV. With V trimmed by 7 bases and J by 7 bases, 13 bases remained unmatched. The CDR3 contains 16 residues.

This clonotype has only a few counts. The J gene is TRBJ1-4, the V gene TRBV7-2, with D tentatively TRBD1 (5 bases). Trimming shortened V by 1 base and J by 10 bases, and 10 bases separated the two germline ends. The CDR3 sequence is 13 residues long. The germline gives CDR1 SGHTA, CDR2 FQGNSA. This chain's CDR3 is CASSLDGGVKLFF. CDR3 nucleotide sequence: TGTGCCAGCAGCTTAGACGGGGGAGTAAAACTGTTTTTT. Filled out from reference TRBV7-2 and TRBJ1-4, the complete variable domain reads GAGVSQSPSNKVTEKGKDVELRCDPISGHTALYWYRQSLGQGLEFLIYFQGNSAPDKSGLPSDRFSAERTGGSVSTLTIQRTQQEDSAVYLCASSLDGGVKLFFGSGTQLSVL.

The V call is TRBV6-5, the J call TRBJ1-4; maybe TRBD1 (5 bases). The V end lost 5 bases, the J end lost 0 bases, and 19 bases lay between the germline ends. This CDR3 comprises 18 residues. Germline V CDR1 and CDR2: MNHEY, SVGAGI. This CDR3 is CASSPGRVGGSTNEKLFF. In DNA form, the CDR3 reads TGTGCCAGCAGTCCCGGCAGGGTAGGAGGTTCAACTAATGAAAAACTGTTTTTT.

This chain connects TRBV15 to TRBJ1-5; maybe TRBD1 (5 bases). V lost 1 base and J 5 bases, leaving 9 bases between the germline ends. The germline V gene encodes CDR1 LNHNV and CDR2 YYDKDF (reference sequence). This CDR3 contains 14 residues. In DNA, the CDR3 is TGTGCCACCAGCAGAGTTGGAGGGGATCAGCCCCAGCATTTT. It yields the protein CATSRVGGDQPQHF.

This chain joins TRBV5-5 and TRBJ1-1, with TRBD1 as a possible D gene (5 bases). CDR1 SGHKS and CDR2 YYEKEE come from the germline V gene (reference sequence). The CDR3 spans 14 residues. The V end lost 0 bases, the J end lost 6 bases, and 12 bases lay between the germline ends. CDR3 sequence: CASSLERGLSEAFF. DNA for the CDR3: TGTGCCAGCAGCTTGGAAAGGGGACTATCTGAAGCTTTCTTT.

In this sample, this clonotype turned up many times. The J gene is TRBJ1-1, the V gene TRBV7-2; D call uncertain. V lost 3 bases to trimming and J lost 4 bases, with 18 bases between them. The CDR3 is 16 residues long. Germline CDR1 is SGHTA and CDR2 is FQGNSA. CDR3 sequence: CASSLAWATGGTEAFF. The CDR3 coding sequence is TGTGCCAGCAGCTTGGCGTGGGCAACCGGAGGCACTGAAGCTTTCTTT.

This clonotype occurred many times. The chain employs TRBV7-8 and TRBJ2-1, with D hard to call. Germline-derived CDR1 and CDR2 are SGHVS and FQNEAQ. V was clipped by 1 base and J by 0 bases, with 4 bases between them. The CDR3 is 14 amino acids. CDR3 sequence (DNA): TGTGCCAGCAGCTTAGGACTCTCCTACAATGAGCAGTTCTTC. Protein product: CASSLGLSYNEQFF.

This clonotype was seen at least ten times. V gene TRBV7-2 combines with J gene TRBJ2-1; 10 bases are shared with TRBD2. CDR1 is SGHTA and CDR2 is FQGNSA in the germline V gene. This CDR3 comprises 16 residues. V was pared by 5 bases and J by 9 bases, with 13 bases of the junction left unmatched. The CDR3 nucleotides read TGTGCCAGCAGCCAAGGACTCGCTAGCGGGAGTCTTGAGCAGTTCTTC. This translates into CASSQGLASGSLEQFF.

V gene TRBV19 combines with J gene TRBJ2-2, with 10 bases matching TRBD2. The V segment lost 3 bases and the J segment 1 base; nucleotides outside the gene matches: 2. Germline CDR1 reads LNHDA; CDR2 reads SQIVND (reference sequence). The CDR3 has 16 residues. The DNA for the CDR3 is TGTGCCAGTAGTATTTGGACTAGCGGGAACACCGGGGAGCTGTTTTTT. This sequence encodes CASSIWTSGNTGELFF.

CDR3 region: CASGTGGVEQYF. The DNA of the CDR3 is TGTGCAAGCGGGACAGGGGGCGTCGAGCAGTACTTC. This chain connects TRBV28 to TRBJ2-7; 12 bases are shared with TRBD1. Germline V gives CDR1 MDHEN, CDR2 SYDVKM. This CDR3 has 12 amino acids.